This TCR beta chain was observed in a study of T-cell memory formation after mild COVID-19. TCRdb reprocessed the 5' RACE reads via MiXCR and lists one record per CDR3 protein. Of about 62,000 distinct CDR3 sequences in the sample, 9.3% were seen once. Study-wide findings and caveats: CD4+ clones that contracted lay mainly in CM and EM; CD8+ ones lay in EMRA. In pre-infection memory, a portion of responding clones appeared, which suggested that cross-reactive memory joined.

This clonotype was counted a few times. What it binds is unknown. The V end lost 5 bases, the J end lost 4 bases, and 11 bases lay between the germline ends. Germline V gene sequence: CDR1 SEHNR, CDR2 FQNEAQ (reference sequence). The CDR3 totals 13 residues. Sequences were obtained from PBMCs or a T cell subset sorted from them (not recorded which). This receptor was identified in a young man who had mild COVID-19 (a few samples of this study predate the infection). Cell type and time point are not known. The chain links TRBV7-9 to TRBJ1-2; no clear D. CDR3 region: CASSPEGGYGYTF. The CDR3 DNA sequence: TGTGCCAGCAGCCCAGAGGGTGGCTATGGCTACACCTTC.